This section outlines one TCR beta chain sequence together with its context. This clone was seen a single time. Its antigen is still unknown. No qualities accompany the bases; no much larger clone lies one base away. CD8 naive samples were CD45RO-negative cells positively selected for CCR7, giving a CD45RA+CCR7+ population that excluded TemRA cells. The donors were healthy, HIV-negative adults with no recently reported acute infections or vaccinations. Only Caucasian adults living in Nashville, Tennessee, USA were represented among the donors. Blood was collected by leukapheresis, and PBMCs were isolated by Ficoll-Histopaque density gradient centrifugation and then cryopreserved in liquid nitrogen vapor phase. Purity and quantity of every magnetically sorted T cell population were checked by analytical flow cytometry. Genomic DNA was isolated from each sorted fraction and quantified by UV absorbance on a Nanodrop 2000c.

TCR CDR3 regions were amplified from genomic DNA by multiplex PCR using the deep immunoSEQ assay. For each cell subset, the extracted genomic DNA was distributed evenly across all wells of several immunoSEQ 96-well plates, and each plate served as one replicate. Each replicate PCR for sorted subsets received roughly 200 ng genomic DNA, equal to 28,000 or so T cell genomes. Purified libraries were quantified with a Qubit 3.0 fluorometer, sized on a Bioanalyzer 2100, and re-quantified with the KAPA Library Quantification kit. Every immunoSEQ 96-well plate was sequenced on a dedicated single-read 150-cycle Illumina NextSeq 550 flow cell. The published analysis was carried out like this. Because only junctional sequences without quality scores were contained in the immunoSEQ output, filtering matching that applied to full-length reads could not be performed. To assign V/J genes and CDR3, sequences were annotated against IMGT germline references using PyIR, a Python wrapper for IgBLAST v1.9. Reads with weak V/J assignments (E-value above 1e-6), missing CDR3, stop codons, out-of-frame junctions, or ambiguous translated residues were removed. A V3J clonotype was defined by an identical inferred V gene, J gene, and CDR3 amino acid sequence. Percentage overlap between repertoires was computed as shared unique clonotypes divided by the size of the smaller repertoire. Richness of each repertoire was evaluated using RTK rarefaction, the Chao1 estimator, and Recon v2.1 estimates of unobserved clonotypes. Generation probabilities were computed with OLGA for all TCRbeta clonotypes obtained by the gDNA method from a few donors. Not all clones reach the TCRdb copy of this immuneACCESS table, which keeps in-frame sequences only. Checked studies attribute under half of the gap to unresolved V genes and leave the rest unexplained. That table supplies the V and J calls and clone size; D and trimming were determined from the DNA. The sample table lists about 2,200,000 clones, 85% to 95% of them with a count of one. Around 1.7% of the sample belongs to the ten largest clones.

The data were obtained in a study of shared clonotypes between healthy human individuals (dated by TCRdb to about 2020). At the level of the whole study: The cohort included three men and a couple of women between 18 and 49 years of age. To increase sequencing depth and limit assay-specific biases, TCR repertoire library preparation and sequencing were carried out by different laboratories using diverse techniques. Per donor, three plates each were used for CD4 naive and CD4 memory, two for CD8 naive, and one for CD8 memory. To estimate repertoire size and how much clonotypes are shared between individuals, the study performed deep sequencing of blood TCR repertoires from a few healthy adults. Leukapheresis yielded between about 0.9 and 9 billion PBMCs per donor. Overall results and qualifications from the work: Pairwise subsampling indicated that sequencing depth was expected to affect the degree of clonotype sharing among donors. Sharing across several donors was observed for around 5% of naive CD4, 3% to 3.5% of naive CD8, about 2.3% of memory CD4, and around 0.44% of memory CD8 clonotypes. Even with the large sequencing depth, rarefaction of the sorted-subset datasets indicated that sequencing was incomplete. Compared with non-shared clonotypes, the clonotypes found in all four sorted-subset donors had higher generation probabilities. The small number of donors limited the genetic and exposure-history diversity represented. Naive subsets generally had larger estimated clonotype richness than memory subsets did. Only blood was sampled, and tissue TCR repertoires likely differ from those in blood.

The CDR3 goes from the cysteine to the phenylalanine over 15 residues. Only CDR3 DNA remains: 45 bases, in frame from the first base. V is cut by 4 bases and J by 4 bases, and the space between the germline ends is 17 bases. Via the germline V gene, CDR1 is SGDLS and CDR2 YYNGEE. The specimen was naive CD8+ T cells from PBMCs. This specimen's cell subset or site label, interpreted: CD45RA+CCR7+. This receptor was identified in a man aged 18-30 years in good health. Some clones in this sample may be carry-over from other donors' samples. This chain joins TRBV9 to TRBJ2-5, with TRBD2 tentatively as D gene (5 bases match). For the CDR3, the sequence is CASSRAGSRTETQYF. In nucleotide form, the sequence is TGTGCCAGCAGCCGGGCGGGCAGTCGAACAGAGACCCAGTACTTC.